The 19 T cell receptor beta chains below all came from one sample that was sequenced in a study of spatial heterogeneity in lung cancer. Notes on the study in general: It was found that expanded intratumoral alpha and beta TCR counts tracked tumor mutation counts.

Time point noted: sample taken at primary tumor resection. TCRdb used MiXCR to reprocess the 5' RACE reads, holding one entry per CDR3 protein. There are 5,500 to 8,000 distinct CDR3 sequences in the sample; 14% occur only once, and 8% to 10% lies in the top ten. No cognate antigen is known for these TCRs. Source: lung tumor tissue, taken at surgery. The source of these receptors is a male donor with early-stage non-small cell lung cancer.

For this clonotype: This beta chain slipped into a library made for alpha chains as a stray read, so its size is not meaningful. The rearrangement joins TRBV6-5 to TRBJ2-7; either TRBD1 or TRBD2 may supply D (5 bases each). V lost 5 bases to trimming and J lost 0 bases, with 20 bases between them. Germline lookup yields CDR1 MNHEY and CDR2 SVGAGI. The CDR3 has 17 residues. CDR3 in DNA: TGTGCCAGCAGTCTAGGGGCGACCTGGGACGGCTCCTACGAGCAGTACTTC. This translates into CASSLGATWDGSYEQYF.

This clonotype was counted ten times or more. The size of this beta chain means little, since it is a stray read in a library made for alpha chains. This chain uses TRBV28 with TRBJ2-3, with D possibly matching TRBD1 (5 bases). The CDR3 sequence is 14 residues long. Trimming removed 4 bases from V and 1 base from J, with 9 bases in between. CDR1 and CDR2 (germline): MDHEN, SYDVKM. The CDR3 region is CASSYLQGTDTQYF. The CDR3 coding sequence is TGTGCCAGCAGTTACTTACAGGGCACAGATACGCAGTATTTT.

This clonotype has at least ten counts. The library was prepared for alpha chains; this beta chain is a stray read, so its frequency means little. CDR3 in amino acids: CAISQRTGLDQPQHF. The DNA of the CDR3 is TGTGCCATCAGCCAAAGGACAGGGTTGGACCAGCCCCAGCATTTT. The rearrangement links TRBV10-3 to TRBJ1-5; 8 bases match TRBD1. The CDR3 is 15 amino acids. After removal of 6 bases from V and 7 bases from J, the junction contained 11 bases not matched to a gene. CDR1 is ENHRY and CDR2 is SYGVKD in the germline V gene.

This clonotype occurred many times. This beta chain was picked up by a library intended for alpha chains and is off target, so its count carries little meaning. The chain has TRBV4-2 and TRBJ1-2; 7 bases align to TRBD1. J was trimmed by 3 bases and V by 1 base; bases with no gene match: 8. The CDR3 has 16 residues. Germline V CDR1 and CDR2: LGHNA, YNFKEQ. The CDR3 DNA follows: TGTGCCAGCAGCCAAGTCCCGGCCAGGGGGTACTATGGCTACACCTTC. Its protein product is CASSQVPARGYYGYTF.

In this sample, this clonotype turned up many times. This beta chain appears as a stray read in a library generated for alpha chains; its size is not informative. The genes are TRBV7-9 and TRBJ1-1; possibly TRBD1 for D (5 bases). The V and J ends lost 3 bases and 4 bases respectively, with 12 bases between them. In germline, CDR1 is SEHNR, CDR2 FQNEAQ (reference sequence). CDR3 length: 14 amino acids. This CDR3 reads CASSFGGGSTEAFF. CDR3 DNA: TGTGCCAGCAGCTTTGGTGGGGGATCCACTGAAGCTTTCTTT.

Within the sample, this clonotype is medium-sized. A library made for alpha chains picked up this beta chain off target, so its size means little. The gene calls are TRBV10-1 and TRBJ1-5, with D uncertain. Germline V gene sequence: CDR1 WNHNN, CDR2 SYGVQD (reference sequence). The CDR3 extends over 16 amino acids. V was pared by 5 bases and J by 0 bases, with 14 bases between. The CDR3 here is CASSPSGALSNQPQHF. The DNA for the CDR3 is TGCGCCAGCAGTCCTTCGGGAGCGCTTAGCAATCAGCCCCAGCATTTT.

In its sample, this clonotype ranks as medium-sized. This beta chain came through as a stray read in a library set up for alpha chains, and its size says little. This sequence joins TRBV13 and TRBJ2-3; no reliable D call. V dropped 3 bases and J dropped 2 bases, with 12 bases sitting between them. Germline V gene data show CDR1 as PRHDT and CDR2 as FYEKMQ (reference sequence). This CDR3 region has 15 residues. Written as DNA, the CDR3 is TGTGCCAGCAGCTTCTCAGGCATATACACAGATACGCAGTATTTT. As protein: CASSFSGIYTDTQYF.

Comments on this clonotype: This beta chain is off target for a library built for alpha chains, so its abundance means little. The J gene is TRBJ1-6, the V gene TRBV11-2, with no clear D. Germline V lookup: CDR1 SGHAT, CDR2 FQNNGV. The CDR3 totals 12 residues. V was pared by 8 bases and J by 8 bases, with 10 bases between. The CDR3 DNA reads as TGTGCCAGCTCGGGGAGGGATTCACCCCTCCACTTT. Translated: CASSGRDSPLHF.

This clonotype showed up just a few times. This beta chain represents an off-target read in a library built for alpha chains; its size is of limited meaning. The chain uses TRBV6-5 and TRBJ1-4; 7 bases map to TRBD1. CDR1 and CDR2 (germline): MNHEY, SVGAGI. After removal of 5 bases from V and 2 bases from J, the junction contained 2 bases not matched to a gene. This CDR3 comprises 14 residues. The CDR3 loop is CASSHRGTNEKLFF. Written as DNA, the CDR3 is TGTGCCAGCAGTCACAGGGGTACTAATGAAAAACTGTTTTTT.

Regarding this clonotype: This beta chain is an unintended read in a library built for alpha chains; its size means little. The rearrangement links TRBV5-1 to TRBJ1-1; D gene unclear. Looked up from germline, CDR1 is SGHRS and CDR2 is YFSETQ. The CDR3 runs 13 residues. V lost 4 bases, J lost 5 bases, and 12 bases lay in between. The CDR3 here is CASSADYSTEAFF. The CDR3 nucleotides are TGCGCCAGCAGCGCAGATTACTCTACTGAAGCTTTCTTT.

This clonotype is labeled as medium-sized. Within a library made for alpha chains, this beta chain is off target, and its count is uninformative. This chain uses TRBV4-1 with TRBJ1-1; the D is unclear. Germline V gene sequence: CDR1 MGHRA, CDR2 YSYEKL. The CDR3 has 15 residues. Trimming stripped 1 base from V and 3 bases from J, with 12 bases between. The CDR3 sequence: CASSQGPEGYTEAFF. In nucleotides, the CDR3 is TGCGCCAGCAGCCAAGGCCCCGAAGGGTACACTGAAGCTTTCTTT.

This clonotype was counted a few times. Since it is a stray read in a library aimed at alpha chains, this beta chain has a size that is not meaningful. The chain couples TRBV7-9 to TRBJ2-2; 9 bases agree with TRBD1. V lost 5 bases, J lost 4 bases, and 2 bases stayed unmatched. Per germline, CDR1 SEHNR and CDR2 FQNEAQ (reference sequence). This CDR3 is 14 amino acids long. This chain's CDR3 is CASSKQGATGELFF. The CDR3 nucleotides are TGTGCCAGCAGCAAACAGGGGGCCACCGGGGAGCTGTTTTTT.

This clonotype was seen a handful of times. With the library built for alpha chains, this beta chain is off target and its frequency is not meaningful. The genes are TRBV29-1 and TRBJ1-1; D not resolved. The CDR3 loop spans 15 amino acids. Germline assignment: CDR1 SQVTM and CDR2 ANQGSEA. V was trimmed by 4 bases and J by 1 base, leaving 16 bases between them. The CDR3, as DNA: TGCAGCGTTGTGGGATGGGGTACAAAGAACACTGAAGCTTTCTTT. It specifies CSVVGWGTKNTEAFF.

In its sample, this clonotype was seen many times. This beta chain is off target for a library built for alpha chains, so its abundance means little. The CDR3 reads CASSPQGDHTEAFF. Here the CDR3 DNA reads TGTGCCAGCAGCCCCCAGGGGGACCACACTGAAGCTTTCTTT. The chain joins TRBV3-1 to TRBJ1-1; TRBD1 aligns across 7 bases. V trimming: 4 bases; J trimming: 3 bases; junction bases outside the gene matches: 5. The CDR3 is 14 amino acids. Germline loops: CDR1 LGHDT, CDR2 YNNKEL (reference sequence).

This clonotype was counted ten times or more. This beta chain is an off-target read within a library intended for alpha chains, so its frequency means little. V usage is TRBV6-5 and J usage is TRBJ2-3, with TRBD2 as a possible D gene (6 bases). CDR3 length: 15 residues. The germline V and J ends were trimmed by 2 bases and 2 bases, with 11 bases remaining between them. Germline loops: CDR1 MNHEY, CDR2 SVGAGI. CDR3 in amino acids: CASSYQASVTDTQYF. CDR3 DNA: TGTGCCAGCAGTTACCAGGCTAGCGTCACAGATACGCAGTATTTT.

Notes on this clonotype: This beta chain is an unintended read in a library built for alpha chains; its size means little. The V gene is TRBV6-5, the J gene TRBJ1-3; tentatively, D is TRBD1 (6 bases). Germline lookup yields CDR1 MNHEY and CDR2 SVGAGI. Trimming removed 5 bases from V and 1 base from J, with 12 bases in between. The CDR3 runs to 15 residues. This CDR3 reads CASSLTGISGNTIYF. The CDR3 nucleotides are TGTGCCAGCAGTCTAACAGGGATTTCTGGAAACACCATATATTTT.

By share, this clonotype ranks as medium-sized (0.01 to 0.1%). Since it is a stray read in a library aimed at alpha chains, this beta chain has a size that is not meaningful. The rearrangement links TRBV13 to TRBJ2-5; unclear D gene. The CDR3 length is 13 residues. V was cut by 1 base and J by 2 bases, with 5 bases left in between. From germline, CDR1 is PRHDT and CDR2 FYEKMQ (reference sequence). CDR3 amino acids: CASSLERQETQYF. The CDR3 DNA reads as TGTGCCAGCAGCTTAGAGAGACAAGAGACCCAGTACTTC.

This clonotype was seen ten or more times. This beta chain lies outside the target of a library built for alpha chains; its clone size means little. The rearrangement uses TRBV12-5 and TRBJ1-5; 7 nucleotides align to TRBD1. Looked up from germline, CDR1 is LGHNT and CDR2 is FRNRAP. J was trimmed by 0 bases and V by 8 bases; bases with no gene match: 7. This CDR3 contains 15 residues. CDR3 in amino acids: CASQGGGYSNQPQHF. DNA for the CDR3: TGTGCTAGTCAAGGAGGGGGCTATAGCAATCAGCCCCAGCATTTT.

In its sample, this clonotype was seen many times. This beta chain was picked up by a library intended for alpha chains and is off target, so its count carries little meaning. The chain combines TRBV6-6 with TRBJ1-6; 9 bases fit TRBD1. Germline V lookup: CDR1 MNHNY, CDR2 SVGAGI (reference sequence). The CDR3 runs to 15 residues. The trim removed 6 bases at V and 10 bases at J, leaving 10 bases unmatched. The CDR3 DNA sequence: TGTGCCAGCAGGGAACCGGGACAGGGCCCATCACCCCTCCACTTT. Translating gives CASREPGQGPSPLHF.